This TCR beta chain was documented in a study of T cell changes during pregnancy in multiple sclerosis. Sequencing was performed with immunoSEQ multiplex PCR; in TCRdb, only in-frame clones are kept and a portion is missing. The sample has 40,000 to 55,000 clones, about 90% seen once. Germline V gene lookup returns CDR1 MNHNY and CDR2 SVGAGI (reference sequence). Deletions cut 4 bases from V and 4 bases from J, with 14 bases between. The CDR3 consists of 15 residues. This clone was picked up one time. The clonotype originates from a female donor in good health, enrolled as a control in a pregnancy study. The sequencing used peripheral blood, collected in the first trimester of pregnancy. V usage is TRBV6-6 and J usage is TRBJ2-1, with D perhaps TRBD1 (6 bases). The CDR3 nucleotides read TGTGCCAGCAGTTGGGGACAAGGGAATTACAATGAGCAGTTCTTC. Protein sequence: CASSWGQGNYNEQFF.